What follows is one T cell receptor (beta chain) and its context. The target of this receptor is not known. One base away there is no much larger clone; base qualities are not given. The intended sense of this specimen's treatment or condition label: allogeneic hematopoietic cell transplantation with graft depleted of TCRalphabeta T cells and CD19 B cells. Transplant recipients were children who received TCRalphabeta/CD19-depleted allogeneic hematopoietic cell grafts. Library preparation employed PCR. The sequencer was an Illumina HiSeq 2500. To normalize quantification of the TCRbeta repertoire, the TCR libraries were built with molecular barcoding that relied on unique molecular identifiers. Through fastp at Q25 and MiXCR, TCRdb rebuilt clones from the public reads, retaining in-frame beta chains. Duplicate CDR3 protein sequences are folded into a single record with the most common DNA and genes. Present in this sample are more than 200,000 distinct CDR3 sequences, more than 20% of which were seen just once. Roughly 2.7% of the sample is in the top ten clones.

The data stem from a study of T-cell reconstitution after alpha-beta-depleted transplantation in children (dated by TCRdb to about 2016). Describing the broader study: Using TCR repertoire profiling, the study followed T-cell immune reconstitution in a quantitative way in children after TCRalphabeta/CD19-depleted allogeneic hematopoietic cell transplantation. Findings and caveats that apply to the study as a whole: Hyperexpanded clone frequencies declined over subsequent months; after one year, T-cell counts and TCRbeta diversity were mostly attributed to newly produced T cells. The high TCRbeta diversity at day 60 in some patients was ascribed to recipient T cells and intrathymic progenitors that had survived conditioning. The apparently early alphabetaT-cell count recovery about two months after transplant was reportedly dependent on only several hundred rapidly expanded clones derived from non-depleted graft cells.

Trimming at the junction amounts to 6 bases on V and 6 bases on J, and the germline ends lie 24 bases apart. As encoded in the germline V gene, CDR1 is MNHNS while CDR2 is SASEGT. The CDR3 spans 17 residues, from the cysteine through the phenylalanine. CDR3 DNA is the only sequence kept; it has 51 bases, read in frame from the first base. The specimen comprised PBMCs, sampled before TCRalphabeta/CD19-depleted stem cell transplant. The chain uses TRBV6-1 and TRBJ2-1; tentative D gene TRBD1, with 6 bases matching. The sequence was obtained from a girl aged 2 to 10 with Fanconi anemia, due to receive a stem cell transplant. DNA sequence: TGTGCCAGCAGAATCCCCCGGAGGTCAGGGGCCCCCAATGAGCAGTTCTTC. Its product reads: CASRIPRRSGAPNEQFF.